This TCR beta chain is drawn from a study of cytomegalovirus exposure and HLA in healthy donors. About the research overall: Most genotyped donors, 65% to 90% of about 400, had Caucasian-associated genetic ancestry. General study findings and limits: Likely technical artifact: a cluster of highly shared sequence variants. In a later analysis, most CMV-associated TCR beta chains appeared HLA-restricted. Rare TCR sequences predominated, though certain public TCRs were found in many donors.

This clone was found a few times. What it binds is unknown. Researchers ran the PCR with 60 Vbeta and 13 Jbeta primers. Sequencing used immunoSEQ multiplex PCR; TCRdb keeps in-frame clones, though not all of them. Counted here are 100,000 to 150,000 clones, more than 75% occurring once; the ten biggest clones make up about 13%. The receptor's source is a woman aged 60-70 years in good health and CMV-seropositive. Sample: PBMCs.

In DNA, the CDR3 is TGTGCCACCAGCAGCCCTCGGGGGGCTGGAAACACCATATATTTT. Translated: CATSSPRGAGNTIYF. The chain is built from TRBV15 and TRBJ1-3, with D possibly matching TRBD1 (5 bases). Germline V CDR1 and CDR2: LNHNV, YYDKDF (reference sequence). Trimming took 3 bases from V and 2 from J, leaving 11 bases between them. The CDR3 has 15 amino acids.